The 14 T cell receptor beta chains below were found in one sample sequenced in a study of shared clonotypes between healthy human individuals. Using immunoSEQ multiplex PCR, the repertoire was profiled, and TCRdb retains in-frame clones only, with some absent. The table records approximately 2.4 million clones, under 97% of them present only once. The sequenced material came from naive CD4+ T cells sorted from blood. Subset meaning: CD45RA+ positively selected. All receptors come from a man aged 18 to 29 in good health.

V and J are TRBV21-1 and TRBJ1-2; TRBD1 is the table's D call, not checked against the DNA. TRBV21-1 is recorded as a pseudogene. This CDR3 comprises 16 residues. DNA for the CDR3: TGTGCCAGCAGCGCCGCATTGGACACAGAGTCCTATGGCTACACCTTC. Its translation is CASSAALDTESYGYTF.

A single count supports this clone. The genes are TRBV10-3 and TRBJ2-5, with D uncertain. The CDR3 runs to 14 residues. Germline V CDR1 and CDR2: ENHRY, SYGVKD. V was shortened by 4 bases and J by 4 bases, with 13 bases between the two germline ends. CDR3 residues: CAISARSQSETQYF. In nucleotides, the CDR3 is TGTGCCATCAGTGCTCGGTCCCAGTCAGAGACCCAGTACTTC.

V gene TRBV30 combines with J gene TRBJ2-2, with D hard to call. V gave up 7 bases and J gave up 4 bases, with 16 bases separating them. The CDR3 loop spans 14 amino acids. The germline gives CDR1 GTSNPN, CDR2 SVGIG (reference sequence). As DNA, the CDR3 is TGTGCCTTGTCCCCAGGTTTGGCCACCGGGGAGCTGTTTTTT. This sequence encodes CALSPGLATGELFF.

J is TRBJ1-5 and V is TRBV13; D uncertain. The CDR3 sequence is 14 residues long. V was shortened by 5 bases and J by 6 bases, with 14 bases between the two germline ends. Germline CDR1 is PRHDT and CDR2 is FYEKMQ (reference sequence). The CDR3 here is CASSPERLGQPQHF. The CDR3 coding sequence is TGTGCCAGCAGCCCCGAGAGGTTGGGTCAGCCCCAGCATTTT.

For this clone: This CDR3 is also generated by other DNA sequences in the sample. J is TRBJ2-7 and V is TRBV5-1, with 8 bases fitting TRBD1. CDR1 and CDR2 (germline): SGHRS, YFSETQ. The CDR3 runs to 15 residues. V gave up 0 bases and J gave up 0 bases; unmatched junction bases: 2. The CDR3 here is CASSLGGTGSYEQYF. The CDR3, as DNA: TGCGCCAGCAGCTTGGGTGGGACAGGCTCCTACGAGCAGTACTTC.

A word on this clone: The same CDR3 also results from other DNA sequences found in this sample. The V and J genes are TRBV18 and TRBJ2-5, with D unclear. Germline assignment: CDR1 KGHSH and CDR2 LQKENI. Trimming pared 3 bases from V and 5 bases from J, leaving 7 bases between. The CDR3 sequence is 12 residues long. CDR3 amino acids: CASSPQEETQYF. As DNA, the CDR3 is TGTGCCAGCTCACCGCAGGAGGAGACCCAGTACTTC.

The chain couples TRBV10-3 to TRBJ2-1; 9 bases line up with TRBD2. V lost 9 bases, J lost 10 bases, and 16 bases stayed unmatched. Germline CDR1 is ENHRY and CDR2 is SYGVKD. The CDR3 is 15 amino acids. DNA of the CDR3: TGTGCCATGGGGCCGGGACTAGCCCTTTCAGGGGAGCAGTTCTTC. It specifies CAMGPGLALSGEQFF.

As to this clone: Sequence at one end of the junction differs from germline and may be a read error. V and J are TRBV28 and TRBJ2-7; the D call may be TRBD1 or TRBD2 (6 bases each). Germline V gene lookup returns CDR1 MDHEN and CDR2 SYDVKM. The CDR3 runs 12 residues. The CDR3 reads CASTPPQGPGDF. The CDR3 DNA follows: TGTGCCAGCACCCCGCCCCAGGGGCCGGGGGACTTC.

CDR3 loop: CASSLKASGGRETQYF. CDR3 bases: TGTGCCAGCAGTTTAAAGGCTAGTGGCGGGAGAGAGACCCAGTACTTC. This chain connects TRBV27 to TRBJ2-5; the match to TRBD2 covers 7 bases. Trimming took 2 bases from V and 4 from J; bases not matched to a gene: 10. This CDR3 is 16 amino acids long. In germline, CDR1 is MNHEY, CDR2 SMNVEV (reference sequence).

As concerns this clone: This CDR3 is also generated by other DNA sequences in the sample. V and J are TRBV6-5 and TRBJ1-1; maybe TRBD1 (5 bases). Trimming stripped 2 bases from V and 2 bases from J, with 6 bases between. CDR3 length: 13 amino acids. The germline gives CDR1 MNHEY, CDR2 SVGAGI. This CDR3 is CASSYRGNTEAFF. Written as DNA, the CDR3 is TGTGCCAGCAGTTACAGGGGAAACACTGAAGCTTTCTTT.

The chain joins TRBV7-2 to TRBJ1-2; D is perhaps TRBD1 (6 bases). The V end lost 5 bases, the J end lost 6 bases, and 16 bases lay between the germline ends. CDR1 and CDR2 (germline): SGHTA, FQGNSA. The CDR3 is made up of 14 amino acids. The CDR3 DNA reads TGTGCCAGCAGCCTAGGGGGGGCTACGAATGGCTACACCTTC. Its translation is CASSLGGATNGYTF.

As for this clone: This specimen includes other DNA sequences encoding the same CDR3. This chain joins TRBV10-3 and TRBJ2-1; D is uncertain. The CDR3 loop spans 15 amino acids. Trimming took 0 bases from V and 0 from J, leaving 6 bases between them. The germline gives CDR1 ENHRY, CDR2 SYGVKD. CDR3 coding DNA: TGTGCCATCAGTGAGTCAGGCAGCTCCTACAATGAGCAGTTCTTC. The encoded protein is CAISESGSSYNEQFF.

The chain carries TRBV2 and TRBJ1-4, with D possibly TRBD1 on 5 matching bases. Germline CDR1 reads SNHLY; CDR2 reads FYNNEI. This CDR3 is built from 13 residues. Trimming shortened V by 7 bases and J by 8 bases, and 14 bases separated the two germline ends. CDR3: CASNTGAFEKLFF. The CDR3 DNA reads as TGTGCCAGCAACACCGGGGCGTTCGAAAAACTGTTTTTT.

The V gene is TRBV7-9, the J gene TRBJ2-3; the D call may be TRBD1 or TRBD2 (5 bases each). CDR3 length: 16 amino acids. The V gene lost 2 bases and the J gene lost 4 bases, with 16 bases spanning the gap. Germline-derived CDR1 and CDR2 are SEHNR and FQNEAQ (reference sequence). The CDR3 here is CASSLLKMRGADTQYF. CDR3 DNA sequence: TGTGCCAGCAGCTTATTAAAGATGAGGGGCGCAGATACGCAGTATTTT. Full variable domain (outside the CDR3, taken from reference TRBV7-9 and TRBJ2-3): DTGVSQNPRHKITKRGQNVTFRCDPISEHNRLYWYRQTLGQGPEFLTYFQNEAQLEKSRLLSDRFSAERPKGSFSTLEIQRTEQGDSAMYLCASSLLKMRGADTQYFGPGTRLTVL.